The clone carrying this TCR beta chain was recorded a few times. The antigen remains undetermined. The CDR3 has 12 amino acids. V lost 6 bases, J lost 3 bases, and 11 bases lay in between. The germline V gene has CDR1 SQVTM and CDR2 ANQGSEA. The libraries were made with immunoSEQ v3. Sequencing was performed with immunoSEQ multiplex PCR; in TCRdb, only in-frame clones are kept and a portion is missing. The sample contains about 47,000 clones, around 86% of which appear only once. Time point in this sample: pre-treatment sample, taken before nivolumab and TIL therapy. The source of the sample is a study of TIL therapy for anti-PD-1-resistant metastatic lung cancer. Study details: Patients then received nivolumab; progressors got lymphodepletion, TIL and IL-2. Median tumor PD-L1 proportion score was approximately 6.3%. Study conclusions and caveats: This highly selected cohort may not generalize to typical lung cancer patients.

The receptor was derived from a person aged 25 to 80 with non-small cell lung cancer. Specimen: blood, collected at baseline. This rearrangement joins TRBV29-1 to TRBJ1-1; a weak D match, TRBD1 (5 bases). The CDR3 loop reads CSVPGGDTEAFF. In nucleotides, the CDR3 is TGCAGCGTCCCTGGGGGGGACACTGAAGCTTTCTTT. Variable domain in full (rest from reference TRBV29-1 and TRBJ1-1): SAVISQKPSRDICQRGTSLTIQCQVDSQVTMMFWYRQQPGQSLTLIATANQGSEATYESGFVIDKFPISRPNLTFSTLTVSNMSPEDSSIYLCSVPGGDTEAFFGQGTRLTVV.